This T cell receptor beta chain was observed in a study of blood T cells in healthy people across ages. Study-level background: Researchers report that template switching captured about one barcoded beta molecule per two T cells.

It was with a sample-barcoded 5' primer and a J-beta primer mix that a second PCR of about 6 to 12 cycles was run. MiXCR, applied by TCRdb to the 5' RACE reads, yields one record per CDR3 protein. This sample has roughly 800,000 distinct CDR3 sequences; 55% to 75% occur once, and the top ten carry over 20%. CDR1 is SGDLS and CDR2 is YYNGEE in the germline V gene. The CDR3 has 15 residues. V shed 3 bases, J shed 4 bases, and the junction held 6 bases outside the gene matches. The authors drew around 9.3 milliliters of peripheral blood from each donor. In the case of this clonotype: Antigen unknown.

Study-level points and caveats: Strongly correlated with naive T cell percentage was TCR beta diversity.

The TCR comes from a man younger than 40 in good health. This chain connects TRBV9 to TRBJ2-1; TRBD2 aligns across 8 bases. The material sequenced was blood. The DNA for the CDR3 is TGTGCCAGCAGCGCGACCACGGGAGGGTACAATGAGCAGTTCTTC. Translated, it gives CASSATTGGYNEQFF.